These 30 T cell receptor beta chains were sequenced from one sample in a study of Ad26.COV2.S vaccination and SARS-CoV-2 variants. Assay: immunoSEQ multiplex PCR; the TCRdb copy retains only in-frame clones and omits some. The sample holds 400,000 to 450,000 clones, about 93% seen once. Treatment given: around 19 received Ad26.COV2.S at low or high dose, single or two shots; several received placebo; per-sample allocation not given. On day 63 after the first injection, vaccine and placebo recipients gave samples. The sequences come from peripheral blood, collected in a trial of Ad26.COV2.S vaccine versus placebo. The receptors come from a person aged 18 to 65 who received the Ad26.COV2.S COVID-19 vaccine or a placebo.

The chain carries TRBV10-3 and TRBJ2-1; 12 bases align to TRBD2. CDR1 and CDR2 (germline): ENHRY, SYGVKD. J gave up 4 bases and V 4 bases, and 11 bases lay outside the gene matches. The CDR3 extends over 18 amino acids. The CDR3 is CAISVGLAGSGGYNEQFF. In DNA, the CDR3 is TGTGCCATCAGTGTGGGACTAGCGGGCTCGGGGGGTTACAATGAGCAGTTCTTC.

CDR3 residues: CASSYPFIFGAFF. The CDR3 nucleotides are TGTGCCAGCAGTTACCCCTTTATCTTCGGGGCTTTCTTT. The rearrangement joins TRBV6-2 or TRBV6-3 to TRBJ1-1; D is ambiguous. Germline V gene sequence: CDR1 MNHEY, CDR2 SVGEGT. The germline V and J ends were trimmed by 2 bases and 11 bases, with 15 bases remaining between them. This CDR3 has 13 residues.

The table lists this clone with a few counts. The chain links TRBV7-9 to TRBJ1-2, with D possibly TRBD1 on 6 matching bases. Germline V gene data show CDR1 as SEHNR and CDR2 as FQNEAQ (reference sequence). The CDR3 consists of 19 residues. V was clipped by 0 bases and J by 6 bases, with 26 bases between them. CDR3 in DNA: TGTGCCAGCAGCTTAGCGTTTGAGTACAGGGAATTATTTTTTGATGGCTACACCTTC. Its protein product is CASSLAFEYRELFFDGYTF.

The chain carries TRBV28 and TRBJ2-7; TRBD1 might be the D (5 bases). The germline V gene encodes CDR1 MDHEN and CDR2 SYDVKM. This CDR3 comprises 11 residues. V lost 7 bases and J 6 bases, leaving 10 bases between the germline ends. The CDR3 DNA follows: TGTGCCAGCACCAGCCAGGGCGAGCAGTACTTC. Translated, it gives CASTSQGEQYF.

The genes are TRBV12-3 or TRBV12-4 and TRBJ2-7; D remains ambiguous. The CDR3 extends over 12 amino acids. The V gene lost 5 bases and the J gene lost 6 bases, with 11 bases spanning the gap. CDR3 sequence: CASSVSVREQYF. In DNA, the CDR3 is TGTGCCAGCAGTGTCTCAGTCCGCGAGCAGTACTTC.

This sequence joins TRBV29-1 and TRBJ2-3; the match to TRBD1 covers 7 bases. V lost 6 bases, J lost 0 bases, and 9 bases stayed unmatched. The CDR3 length is 15 residues. Germline loops: CDR1 SQVTM, CDR2 ANQGSEA. The CDR3 is CSVAETGPSTDTQYF. The DNA for the CDR3 is TGCAGCGTGGCCGAGACAGGGCCGAGCACAGATACGCAGTATTTT.

The V and J genes are TRBV28 and TRBJ2-7; 7 bases fit TRBD1. V shed 3 bases and J 1 base; nucleotides not matched to a gene: 6. CDR3 length equals 15 residues. Per the germline V gene, CDR1 is MDHEN and CDR2 is SYDVKM. The CDR3 loop is CASSFADRQSYEQYF. The CDR3 nucleotides are TGTGCCAGCAGTTTCGCGGACAGGCAGTCCTACGAGCAGTACTTC.

This clone was recorded only once. The V call is TRBV27, the J call TRBJ1-2; 8 bases map to TRBD1. The CDR3 has 17 amino acids. Trimming at V came to 5 bases and at J to 6 bases, leaving 17 bases not matched to a gene. The germline gives CDR1 MNHEY, CDR2 SMNVEV (reference sequence). CDR3 DNA: TGTGCCAGCAGTACGTGGACAGGGTCGGGTGCTCTCGATGGCTACACCTTC. Its translation: CASSTWTGSGALDGYTF.

The chain employs TRBV10-3 and TRBJ2-1; D is possibly TRBD2 (7 bases). Trimming pared 1 base from V and 1 base from J, leaving 11 bases between. Germline V gene lookup returns CDR1 ENHRY and CDR2 SYGVKD. The CDR3 contains 16 residues. CDR3 region: CAISELEGGSYNEQFF. As DNA, the CDR3 is TGTGCCATCAGTGAGTTGGAGGGGGGGTCCTACAATGAGCAGTTCTTC.

The chain couples TRBV27 to TRBJ1-1; TRBD1 is a possible D gene (5 bases). Trimming left V 6 bases short and J 3 bases short, with 20 bases between. Germline V gene data show CDR1 as MNHEY and CDR2 as SMNVEV (reference sequence). The CDR3 contains 16 residues. The CDR3 here is CASSRATGHVHTEAFF. The CDR3 nucleotides are TGTGCCAGCAGCCGAGCAACAGGACACGTACACACTGAAGCTTTCTTT.

The genes are TRBV6-6 and TRBJ1-1, with D tentatively TRBD1 (6 bases). Trimming left V 4 bases short and J 5 bases short, with 17 bases between. CDR3 length: 15 amino acids. Per germline, CDR1 MNHNY and CDR2 SVGAGI (reference sequence). This CDR3 is CASSLNRALGTEAFF. CDR3 sequence (DNA): TGTGCCAGCAGTTTGAACAGGGCGTTGGGGACTGAAGCTTTCTTT.

The rearrangement uses TRBV19 and TRBJ2-1, with 11 bases fitting TRBD2. Losses at the gene ends were 3 bases for V and 8 bases for J; bases not matched to a gene: 6. The CDR3 has 15 residues. The germline V gene has CDR1 LNHDA and CDR2 SQIVND (reference sequence). The CDR3 spells CASSMIAGGPYEQFF. DNA of the CDR3: TGTGCCAGTAGTATGATAGCGGGAGGGCCATATGAGCAGTTCTTC.

V and J are TRBV29-1 and TRBJ2-7; TRBD2 matches 8 bases. Per the germline V gene, CDR1 is SQVTM and CDR2 is ANQGSEA. CDR3 length: 11 residues. After removal of 6 bases from V and 6 bases from J, the junction contained 4 bases not matched to a gene. DNA of the CDR3: TGCAGCGTAGAGCGGGAGTTCGAGCAGTACTTC. This encodes CSVEREFEQYF.

The V and J genes are TRBV19 and TRBJ2-5; no reliable D call. Trimming took 3 bases from V and 4 from J, leaving 9 bases between them. The CDR3 has 13 residues. The germline V gene has CDR1 LNHDA and CDR2 SQIVND (reference sequence). The CDR3 spells CASSIFWGETQYF. As DNA, the CDR3 is TGTGCCAGTAGTATTTTTTGGGGAGAGACCCAGTACTTC.

This chain links TRBV30 with TRBJ1-1; the D is unclear. The germline V gene encodes CDR1 GTSNPN and CDR2 SVGIG (reference sequence). Deletions cut 1 base from V and 6 bases from J, with 12 bases between. This CDR3 has 13 residues. The CDR3 DNA reads TGTGCCTGGAGTGCCCTTGTGGGTTCTGAAGCTTTCTTT. Translation gives CAWSALVGSEAFF.

CDR3 bases: TGTGCCAGCATATCCGGGAGTGTTGTCTCCTACGAGCAGTACTTC. Its protein is CASISGSVVSYEQYF. The chain carries TRBV6-6 and TRBJ2-7; D may be TRBD2 (6 bases). Germline V gives CDR1 MNHNY, CDR2 SVGAGI (reference sequence). Trimming took 7 bases from V and 0 from J, leaving 16 bases between them. This CDR3 contains 15 residues.

This rearrangement joins TRBV6-1 to TRBJ2-7, with D maybe TRBD2 (5 bases). Trimming took 2 bases from V and 2 from J, leaving 13 bases between them. The germline gives CDR1 MNHNS, CDR2 SASEGT. The CDR3 is made up of 15 amino acids. CDR3 DNA: TGTGCCAGCAGTGAAACCCCTCGAGGGACCTACGAGCAGTACTTC. This sequence encodes CASSETPRGTYEQYF.

This clone was found a few times. Within the sample, other DNA sequences also encode this same CDR3. The CDR3 loop is CASSYSGETQYF. CDR3 coding DNA: TGTGCCAGCAGTTACTCGGGAGAGACCCAGTACTTC. The V and J genes are TRBV6-5 and TRBJ2-5; D not resolved. The CDR3 extends over 12 amino acids. Germline values: CDR1 MNHEY, CDR2 SVGAGI. V lost 0 bases, J lost 4 bases, and 3 bases lay in between.

This chain links TRBV5-1 with TRBJ2-1; 9 bases match TRBD2. Germline CDR1 is SGHRS and CDR2 is YFSETQ. V trimming: 0 bases; J trimming: 6 bases; junction bases outside the gene matches: 4. The CDR3 has 15 residues. CDR3 sequence reads: CASSLGASGTNEQFF. CDR3 DNA sequence: TGCGCCAGCAGCTTGGGGGCTAGCGGGACCAATGAGCAGTTCTTC.

CDR3 DNA sequence: TGTGCCAGCAGTCCCTGGGACAGGGGGCAAGAGACCCAGTACTTC. It encodes CASSPWDRGQETQYF. The chain employs TRBV27 and TRBJ2-5; 11 positions match TRBD1. The trim removed 5 bases at V and 2 bases at J, leaving 4 bases unmatched. Looked up from germline, CDR1 is MNHEY and CDR2 is SMNVEV (reference sequence). The CDR3 extends over 15 amino acids.

In DNA, the CDR3 is TGTGCCAGCAGCTTAACAGCGGTGAAACAAGAGACCCAGTACTTC. Translating it yields CASSLTAVKQETQYF. The chain has TRBV7-9 and TRBJ2-5; TRBD2 might be the D (5 bases). CDR1 is SEHNR and CDR2 is FQNEAQ in the germline V gene (reference sequence). With 2 bases removed from V and 2 bases from J, the gap between germline ends came to 12 bases. The CDR3 covers 15 residues.

This chain uses TRBV18 with TRBJ2-7; D may be TRBD2 (6 bases). Germline CDR1 reads KGHSH; CDR2 reads LQKENI. Trimming took 8 bases from V and 3 from J, leaving 14 bases between them. The CDR3 has 13 residues. In DNA form, the CDR3 reads TGTGCCAGCCTGGGGGGATCTATCTACGAGCAGTACTTC. Amino acids: CASLGGSIYEQYF. Full variable domain (outside the CDR3, taken from reference TRBV18 and TRBJ2-7): NAGVMQNPRHLVRRRGQEARLRCSPMKGHSHVYWYRQLPEEGLKFMVYLQKENIIDESGMPKERFSAEFPKEGPSILRIQQVVRGDSAAYFCASLGGSIYEQYFGPGTRLTVT.

The CDR3 loop reads CASSSLGGPDYGYTF. CDR3 nucleotide sequence: TGTGCCAGCAGTTCCCTGGGGGGGCCTGACTATGGCTACACCTTC. This sequence joins TRBV6-5 and TRBJ1-2, with D perhaps matching TRBD1 (6 bases). Germline V CDR1 and CDR2: MNHEY, SVGAGI. V was trimmed by 4 bases and J by 3 bases, leaving 15 bases between them. The CDR3 runs to 15 residues.

This clone was counted a few times. This chain links TRBV20-1 with TRBJ1-3, with D unclear. The CDR3 contains 11 residues. V shed 6 bases and J shed 0 bases, with 3 bases lying between them. CDR1 DFQATT and CDR2 SNEGSKA come from the germline V gene (reference sequence). This CDR3 is CSAVSGNTIYF. CDR3 coding DNA: TGCAGTGCGGTCTCTGGAAACACCATATATTTT.

CDR3 amino acids: CAWSVLPPNTEAFF. The CDR3 DNA sequence: TGTGCCTGGAGTGTCTTGCCGCCGAACACTGAAGCTTTCTTT. The chain couples TRBV30 to TRBJ1-1; no clear D gene. Trimming removed 0 bases from V and 1 base from J, with 9 bases in between. Germline-derived CDR1 and CDR2 are GTSNPN and SVGIG (reference sequence). The CDR3 is 14 residues long.

This clone was counted a single time. J is TRBJ1-1 and V is TRBV2; no definite D call. Trimming removed 3 bases from V and 3 bases from J, with 5 bases in between. Per germline, CDR1 SNHLY and CDR2 FYNNEI. The CDR3 contains 12 residues. CDR3 DNA sequence: TGTGCCAGCAGTGACCCGGACACTGAAGCTTTCTTT. It codes for CASSDPDTEAFF.

The rearrangement links TRBV6-6 to TRBJ1-2; 7 positions agree with TRBD1. In germline, CDR1 is MNHNY, CDR2 SVGAGI (reference sequence). V lost 2 bases and J lost 0; bases outside the gene matches: 3. This CDR3 comprises 15 residues. CDR3: CASSYRTGTNYGYTF. As DNA, the CDR3 is TGTGCCAGCAGTTACCGGACAGGAACTAACTATGGCTACACCTTC.

V and J are TRBV2 and TRBJ2-3, with a tentative D call TRBD1 (7 bases). In germline, CDR1 is SNHLY, CDR2 FYNNEI. Between the trimmed V and J ends, which lost 3 bases and 3 bases, there was a span of 13 bases. The CDR3 contains 15 residues. The chain's CDR3 is CASSDGGGWTDTQYF. CDR3 bases: TGTGCCAGCAGTGATGGAGGGGGCTGGACAGATACGCAGTATTTT.

The chain recombines TRBV29-1 with TRBJ2-3, with 7 bases aligning to TRBD1. The CDR3 sequence is 13 residues long. The V and J ends lost 4 bases and 5 bases, in that order; junction bases with no gene match: 6. In germline, CDR1 is SQVTM, CDR2 ANQGSEA. The DNA of the CDR3 is TGCAGCGTTGTGGTCCAGGGGGAAGATACGCAGTATTTT. The encoded protein is CSVVVQGEDTQYF.

V gene TRBV30 combines with J gene TRBJ2-3; 8 nucleotides agree with TRBD2. The V gene end was trimmed by 5 bases and the J gene end by 6 bases; junction bases not matched to a gene: 16. This CDR3 is 16 amino acids long. Germline lookup yields CDR1 GTSNPN and CDR2 SVGIG (reference sequence). The CDR3 sequence is CAWLTWSGRGKDTQYF. CDR3 coding DNA: TGTGCCTGGCTAACGTGGAGCGGGAGAGGGAAGGATACGCAGTATTTT.